The entry below gives a single TCR beta chain sequence along with its context. Germline V lookup: CDR1 KGHSH, CDR2 LQKENI. Trimming took off 3 bases at V and 1 base at J, with 9 bases between the two ends. The CDR3 consists of 14 residues. The data stem from a study of technical replicates of blood from several donors. TCRdb's copy holds only in-frame clones and misses some; the assay was immunoSEQ multiplex PCR. The table lists some 17,000 clones, around nine tenths of them singletons. Source material: PBMCs. The chain carries TRBV18 and TRBJ1-1, with TRBD1 as a possible D gene (5 bases). This clonotype was sampled from a human donor in good health. DNA for the CDR3: TGTGCCAGCTCACCGAACACAGGGAACACTGAAGCTTTCTTT. Translated, it gives CASSPNTGNTEAFF. Full variable domain (missing parts from reference TRBV18 and TRBJ1-1): NAGVMQNPRHLVRRRGQEARLRCSPMKGHSHVYWYRQLPEEGLKFMVYLQKENIIDESGMPKERFSAEFPKEGPSILRIQQVVRGDSAAYFCASSPNTGNTEAFFGQGTRLTVV.